The present T cell receptor (beta chain) was sequenced within a study of T cell repertoires in cytomegalovirus infection. Study-wide context: CMV infection together with matching HLA type was indicated by public TCR beta signatures.

TCRdb called the reads again in MiXCR, with one record for every CDR3 protein. The data hold around 260,000 distinct CDR3 sequences, with 8% to 9.5% observed a single time. Per germline, CDR1 SGHAT and CDR2 FQNNGV. V gave up 4 bases and J gave up 0 bases; unmatched junction bases: 8. CDR3 length: 18 amino acids. Study outcomes and limitations: The response measured ex vivo was dominated by TCR beta clonotypes (HLA-C-restricted and CMV-specific).

This clonotype turned up a few times. Antigen: not known. Material: PBMCs. This chain uses TRBV11-2 with TRBJ2-1, with 11 bases identical to TRBD1. The sequence was collected from a human donor in good health (CMV status not recorded). Some clones in this sample may be carry-over from other donors' samples. The CDR3 bases are TGTGCCAGCAGCTCACGGGACAGGGGGATCCCCTCCTACAATGAGCAGTTCTTC. Its translation: CASSSRDRGIPSYNEQFF. Filled out from reference TRBV11-2 and TRBJ2-1, the complete variable domain reads EAGVAQSPRYKIIEKRQSVAFWCNPISGHATLYWYQQILGQGPKLLIQFQNNGVVDDSQLPKDRFSAERLKGVDSTLKIQPAKLEDSAVYLCASSSRDRGIPSYNEQFFGPGTRLTVL.